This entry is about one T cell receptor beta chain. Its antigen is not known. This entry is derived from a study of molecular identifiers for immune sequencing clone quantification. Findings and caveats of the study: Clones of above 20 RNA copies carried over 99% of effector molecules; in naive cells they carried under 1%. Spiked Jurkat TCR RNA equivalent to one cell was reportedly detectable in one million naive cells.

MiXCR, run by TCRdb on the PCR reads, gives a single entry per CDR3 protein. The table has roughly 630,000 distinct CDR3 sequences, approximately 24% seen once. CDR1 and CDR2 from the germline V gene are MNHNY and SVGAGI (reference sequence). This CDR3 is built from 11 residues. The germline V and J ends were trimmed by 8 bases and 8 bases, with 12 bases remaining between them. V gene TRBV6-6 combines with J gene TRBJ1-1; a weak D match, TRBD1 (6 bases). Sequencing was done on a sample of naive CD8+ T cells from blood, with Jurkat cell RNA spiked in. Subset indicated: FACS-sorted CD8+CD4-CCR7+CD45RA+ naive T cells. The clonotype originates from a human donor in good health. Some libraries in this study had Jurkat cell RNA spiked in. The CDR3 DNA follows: TGTGCCAGCGGTTTGGGACAAGAAGCTTTCTTT. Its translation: CASGLGQEAFF.